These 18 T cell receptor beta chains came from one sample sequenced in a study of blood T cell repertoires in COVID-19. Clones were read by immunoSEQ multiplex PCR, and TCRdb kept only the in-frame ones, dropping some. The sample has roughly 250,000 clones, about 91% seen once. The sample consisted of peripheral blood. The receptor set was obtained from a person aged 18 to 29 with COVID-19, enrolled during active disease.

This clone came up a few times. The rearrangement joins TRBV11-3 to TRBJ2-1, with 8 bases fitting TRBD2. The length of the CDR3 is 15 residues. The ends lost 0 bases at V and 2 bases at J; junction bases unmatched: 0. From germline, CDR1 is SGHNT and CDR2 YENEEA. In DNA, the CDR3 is TGTGCCAGCAGCTTAGAGACTAGCGCCTACAATGAGCAGTTCTTC. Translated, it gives CASSLETSAYNEQFF.

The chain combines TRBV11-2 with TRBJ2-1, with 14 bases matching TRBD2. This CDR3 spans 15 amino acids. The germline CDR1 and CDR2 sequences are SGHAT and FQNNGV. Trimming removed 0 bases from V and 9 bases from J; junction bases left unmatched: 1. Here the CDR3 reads CASSLDGLAGGEQFF. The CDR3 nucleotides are TGTGCCAGCAGCTTAGACGGACTAGCGGGAGGTGAGCAGTTCTTC.

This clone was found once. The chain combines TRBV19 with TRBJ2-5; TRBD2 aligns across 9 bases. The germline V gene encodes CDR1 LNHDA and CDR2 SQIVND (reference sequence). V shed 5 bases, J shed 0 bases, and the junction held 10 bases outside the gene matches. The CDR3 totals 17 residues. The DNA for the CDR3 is TGTGCCAGTAGTCCACAGATGACTAGCGGAGACCAAGAGACCCAGTACTTC. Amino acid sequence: CASSPQMTSGDQETQYF.

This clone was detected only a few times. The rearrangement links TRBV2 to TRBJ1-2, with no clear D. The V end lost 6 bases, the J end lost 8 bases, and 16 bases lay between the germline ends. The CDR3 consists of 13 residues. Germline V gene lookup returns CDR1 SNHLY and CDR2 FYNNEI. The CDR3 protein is CASSLGPGSGYTF. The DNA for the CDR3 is TGTGCCAGCAGCCTCGGACCGGGAAGCGGCTACACCTTC.

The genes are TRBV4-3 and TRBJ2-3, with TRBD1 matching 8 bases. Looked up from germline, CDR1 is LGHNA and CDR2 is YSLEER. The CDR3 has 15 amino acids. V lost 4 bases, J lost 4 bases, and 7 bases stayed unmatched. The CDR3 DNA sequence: TGCGCCAGCAGCCTGGGGACAGGATCGGCAGATACGCAGTATTTT. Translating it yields CASSLGTGSADTQYF.

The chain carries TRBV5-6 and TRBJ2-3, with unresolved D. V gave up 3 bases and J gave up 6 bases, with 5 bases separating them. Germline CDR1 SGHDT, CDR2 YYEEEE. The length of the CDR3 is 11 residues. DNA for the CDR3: TGTGCCAGCAGCTCGAGGGATACGCAGTATTTT. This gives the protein CASSSRDTQYF. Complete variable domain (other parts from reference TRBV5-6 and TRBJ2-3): DAGVTQSPTHLIKTRGQQVTLRCSPKSGHDTVSWYQQALGQGPQFIFQYYEEEERQRGNFPDRFSGHQFPNYSSELNVNALLLGDSALYLCASSSRDTQYFGPGTRLTVL.

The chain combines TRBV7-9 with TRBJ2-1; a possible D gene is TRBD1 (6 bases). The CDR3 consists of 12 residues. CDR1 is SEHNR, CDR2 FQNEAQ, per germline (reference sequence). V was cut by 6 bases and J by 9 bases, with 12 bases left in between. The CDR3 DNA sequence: TGTGCCAGCAGTCAACAGGGTGGTGAGCAGTTCTTC. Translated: CASSQQGGEQFF. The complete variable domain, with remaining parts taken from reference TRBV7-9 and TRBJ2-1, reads DTGVSQNPRHKITKRGQNVTFRCDPISEHNRLYWYRQTLGQGPEFLTYFQNEAQLEKSRLLSDRFSAERPKGSFSTLEIQRTEQGDSAMYLCASSQQGGEQFFGPGTRLTVL.

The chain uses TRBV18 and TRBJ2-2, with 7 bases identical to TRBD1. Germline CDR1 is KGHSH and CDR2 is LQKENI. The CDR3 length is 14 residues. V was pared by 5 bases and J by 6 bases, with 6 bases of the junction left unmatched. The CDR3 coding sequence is TGTGCCAGCTCATCGAAGGGGGCCGCCGGGGAGCTGTTTTTT. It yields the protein CASSSKGAAGELFF.

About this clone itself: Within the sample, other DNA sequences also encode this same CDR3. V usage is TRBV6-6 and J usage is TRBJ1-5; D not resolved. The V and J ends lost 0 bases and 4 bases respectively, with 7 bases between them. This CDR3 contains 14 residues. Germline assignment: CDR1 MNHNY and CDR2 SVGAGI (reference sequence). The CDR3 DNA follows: TGTGCCAGCAGTTACTCAGAGGGTAATCAGCCCCAGCATTTT. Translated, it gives CASSYSEGNQPQHF.

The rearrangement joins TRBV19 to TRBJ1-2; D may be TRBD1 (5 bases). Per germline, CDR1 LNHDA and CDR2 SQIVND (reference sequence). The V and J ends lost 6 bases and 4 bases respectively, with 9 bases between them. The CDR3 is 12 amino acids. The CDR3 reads CASRTTAYGYTF. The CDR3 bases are TGTGCCAGTAGGACGACAGCCTATGGCTACACCTTC.

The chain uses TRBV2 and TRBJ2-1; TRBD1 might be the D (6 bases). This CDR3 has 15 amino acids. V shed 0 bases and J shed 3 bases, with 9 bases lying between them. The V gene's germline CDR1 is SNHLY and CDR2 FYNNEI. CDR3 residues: CASSEAQGLYNEQFF. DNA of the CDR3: TGTGCCAGCAGTGAAGCACAGGGCCTCTACAATGAGCAGTTCTTC.

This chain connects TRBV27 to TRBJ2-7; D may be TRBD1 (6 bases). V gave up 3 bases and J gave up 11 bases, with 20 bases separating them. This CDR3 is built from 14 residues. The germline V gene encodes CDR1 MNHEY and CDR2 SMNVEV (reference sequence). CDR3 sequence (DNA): TGTGCCAGCAGTTTTTTGGGGACCAGTGAGGGGGAGTACTTC. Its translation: CASSFLGTSEGEYF.

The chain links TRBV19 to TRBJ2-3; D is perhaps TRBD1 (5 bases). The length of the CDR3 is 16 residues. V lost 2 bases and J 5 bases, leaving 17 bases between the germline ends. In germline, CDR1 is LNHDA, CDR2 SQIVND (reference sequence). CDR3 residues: CASSINPRARRDTQYF. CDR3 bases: TGTGCCAGTAGTATAAACCCCAGGGCCCGGCGAGATACGCAGTATTTT.

As DNA, the CDR3 is TGTGCCAGCAGCTTGCGAGGGTTACCTCAGCCCCAGCATTTT. Protein: CASSLRGLPQPQHF. This chain links TRBV5-6 with TRBJ1-5; D call uncertain. Deletions cut 1 base from V and 6 bases from J, with 11 bases between. This CDR3 comprises 14 residues. Per the germline V gene, CDR1 is SGHDT and CDR2 is YYEEEE.

As DNA, the CDR3 is TGTGCCAGCAGCTCAGGGTTGGGTAATGAAAAACTGTTTTTT. It translates to CASSSGLGNEKLFF. The chain employs TRBV9 and TRBJ1-4, with D possibly TRBD1 on 5 matching bases. The ends were cut back, 4 bases at V and 4 bases at J, with 11 bases in the middle. Germline loops: CDR1 SGDLS, CDR2 YYNGEE. The CDR3 is made up of 14 amino acids.

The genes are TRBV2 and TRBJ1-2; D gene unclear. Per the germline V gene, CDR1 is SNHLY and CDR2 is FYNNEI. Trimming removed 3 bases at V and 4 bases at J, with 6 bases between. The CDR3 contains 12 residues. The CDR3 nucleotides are TGTGCCAGCAGTGACAGACTCTATGGCTACACCTTC. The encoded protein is CASSDRLYGYTF.

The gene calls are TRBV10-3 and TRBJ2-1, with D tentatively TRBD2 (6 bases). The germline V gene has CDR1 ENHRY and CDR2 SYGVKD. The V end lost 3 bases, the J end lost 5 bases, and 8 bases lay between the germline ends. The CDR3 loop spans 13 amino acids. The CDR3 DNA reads TGTGCCATCAGTGATAGACTAGACAATGAGCAGTTCTTC. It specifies CAISDRLDNEQFF.

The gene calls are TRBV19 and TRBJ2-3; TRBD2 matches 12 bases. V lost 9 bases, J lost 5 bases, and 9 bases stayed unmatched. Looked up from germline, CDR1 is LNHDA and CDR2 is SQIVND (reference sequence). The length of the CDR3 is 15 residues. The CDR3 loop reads CASRSSGRAIDTQYF. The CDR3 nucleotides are TGTGCCAGCCGATCTAGCGGGAGGGCCATAGATACGCAGTATTTT.